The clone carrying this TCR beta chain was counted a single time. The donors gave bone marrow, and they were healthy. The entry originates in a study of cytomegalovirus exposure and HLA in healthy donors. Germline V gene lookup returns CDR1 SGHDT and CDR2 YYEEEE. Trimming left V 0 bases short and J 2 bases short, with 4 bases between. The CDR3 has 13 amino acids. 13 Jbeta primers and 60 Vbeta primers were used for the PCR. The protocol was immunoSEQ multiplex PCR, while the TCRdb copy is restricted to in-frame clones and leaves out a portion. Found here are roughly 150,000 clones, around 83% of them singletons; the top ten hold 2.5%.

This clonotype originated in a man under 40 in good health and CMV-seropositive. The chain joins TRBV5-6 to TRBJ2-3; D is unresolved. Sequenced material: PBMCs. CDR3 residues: CASSLAITDTQYF. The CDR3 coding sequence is TGTGCCAGCAGCTTGGCCATCACAGATACGCAGTATTTT.